This TCR beta chain stems from a study of T cells in Graves' hyperthyroidism and ophthalmopathy. The germline gives CDR1 LNHDA, CDR2 SQIVND (reference sequence). The junction had 7 bases not matched to a gene; V was cut back by 10 bases and J by 2 bases. The CDR3 has 14 amino acids. This clonotype was seen at least ten times. TCR beta CDR3 sequences were amplified from RNA transcripts. The study used the HTBI primer set for a first-round RT-PCR of the TCR CDR3. TCRdb used MiXCR to reprocess the multiplex PCR reads, holding one entry per CDR3 protein. The sample lists some 440,000 distinct CDR3 sequences, approximately 14% seen once, with roughly 15% in the top ten.

The clonotype was recovered from a young woman with Graves' hyperthyroidism. Sequenced material: blood. The chain employs TRBV19 and TRBJ2-1; 8 positions agree with TRBD1. The CDR3 is CATSTGGTYNEQFF. The CDR3 DNA follows: TGTGCCACTTCTACAGGGGGGACCTACAATGAGCAGTTCTTC.